The source of this TCR beta chain is a study of technical replicates of blood from a few donors. The CDR3 contains 13 residues. The germline gives CDR1 SGHVS, CDR2 FNYEAQ. V lost 8 bases, J lost 3 bases, and 13 bases lay in between. Sequencing used immunoSEQ multiplex PCR; TCRdb keeps in-frame clones, though not all of them. The sample lists around 68,000 clones; under 98% were seen once. The sequencing sample was made of T cells isolated from PBMCs. This TCR came from a human donor in good health. This chain connects TRBV7-6 to TRBJ2-5; D might be TRBD2 (6 bases). Here the CDR3 reads CASAEWREETQYF. CDR3 coding DNA: TGTGCCAGCGCGGAATGGAGGGAAGAGACCCAGTACTTC. The full variable domain, with the rest looked up from reference TRBV7-6 and TRBJ2-5, is GAGVSQSPRYKVTKRGQDVALRCDPISGHVSLYWYRQALGQGPEFLTYFNYEAQQDKSGLPNDRFSAERPEGSISTLTIQRTEQRDSAMYRCASAEWREETQYFGPGTRLLVL.